The clone carrying this T cell receptor (beta chain) turned up a few times. Its antigen is currently unknown. TCRB transcripts that were expressed got sequenced, as all of the isolated RNA had been reverse transcribed. Only in-frame clones appear in the TCRdb table, and some are missing; sequencing was by immunoSEQ multiplex PCR. The repertoire consists of about 660,000 clones, with around 15% occurring once and the leading ten covering just under 0.04%. The sample originates from a study of beta chain features in type 1 diabetes. Study-level results: Shortening of TCRB CDR3s, moderate but significant, appeared in all four CD4+ subsets of Type 1 diabetes patients. Any PCR bias toward short templates would affect both groups alike.

The authors sorted CD4+ naive, central memory, regulatory and stem cell-like memory cells via CD45RO/CCR7/CD25/CD127/CD95/CD27. Once sorted, every population was more than 95% pure. The germline V gene has CDR1 MNHEY and CDR2 SVGAGI. The V end was cut by 8 bases, the J end by 0 bases, with 5 bases between. The CDR3 is 11 amino acids. The material sequenced was naive CD4+ T cells from blood. The V gene is TRBV6-5, the J gene TRBJ2-7; D is ambiguous. This receptor was identified in a man in his late teens or twenties with type 1 diabetes. The CDR3 DNA follows: TGTGCCAGCGGGCCCTCCTACGAGCAGTACTTC. This encodes CASGPSYEQYF.